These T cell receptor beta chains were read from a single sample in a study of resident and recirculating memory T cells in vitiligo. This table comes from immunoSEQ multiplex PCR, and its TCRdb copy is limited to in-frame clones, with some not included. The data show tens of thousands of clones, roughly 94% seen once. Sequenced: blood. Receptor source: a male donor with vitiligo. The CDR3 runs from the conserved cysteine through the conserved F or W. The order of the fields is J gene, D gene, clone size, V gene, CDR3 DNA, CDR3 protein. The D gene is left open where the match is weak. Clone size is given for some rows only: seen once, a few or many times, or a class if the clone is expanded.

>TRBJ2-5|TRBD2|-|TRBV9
TGTGCCAGCAGCGTAGGTTCATGGCGATTTGGGACTAGCGGGCCACAAGAGACCCAGTACTTC
CASSVGSWRFGTSGPQETQYF
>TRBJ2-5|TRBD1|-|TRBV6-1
TGTGCCAGCAGTGTCTGGGACAGACAAGAGACCCAGTACTTC
CASSVWDRQETQYF
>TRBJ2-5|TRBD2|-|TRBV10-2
TGCGCCAGCAGTGAGGACCTAGCGGGAGAAGAGACCCAGTACTTC
CASSEDLAGEETQYF
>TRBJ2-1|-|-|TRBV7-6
TGTGCCAGCAGCTCCCCTGGCGGTGAGCAGTTCTTC
CASSSPGGEQFF
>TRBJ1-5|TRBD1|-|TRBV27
TGTGCCAGCAGGTCGCTTAGGGGGCGCGAAAGCAATCAGCCCCAGCATTTT
CASRSLRGRESNQPQHF
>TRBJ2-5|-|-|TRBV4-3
TGCGCCAGCAGCCAAAGAGGGACCAGGGGAGAGACCCAGTACTTC
CASSQRGTRGETQYF
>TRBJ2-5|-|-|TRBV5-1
TGCGCCAGCAGCCCGTGGGGCGGCGAAGAGACCCAGTACTTC
CASSPWGGEETQYF
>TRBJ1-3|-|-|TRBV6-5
TGTGCCAGCATGGGAGGGAGCAACGGAAACACCATATATTTT
CASMGGSNGNTIYF
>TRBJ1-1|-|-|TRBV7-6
TGTGCCAGCAGCTTAGAATACGGGAGCAAAGCTTTCTTT
CASSLEYGSKAFF
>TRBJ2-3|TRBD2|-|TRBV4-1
TGCGCCAGCAGCCAAATAGGACTAGCGGGCCCCTCAGATACGCAGTATTTT
CASSQIGLAGPSDTQYF
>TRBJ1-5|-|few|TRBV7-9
TGTGCCAGCAGCTCTCCTTCGGGGAATCAGCCCCAGCATTTT
CASSSPSGNQPQHF
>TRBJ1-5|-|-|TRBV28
TGTGCCAGCAGTTTGGGGCAACCCTATCAGCCCCAGCATTTT
CASSLGQPYQPQHF
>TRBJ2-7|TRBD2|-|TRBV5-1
TGCGCCAGCAGCTTGGAAGCGGGAGAGTACGAGCAGTACTTC
CASSLEAGEYEQYF
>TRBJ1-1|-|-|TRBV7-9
TGTGCCAGCAAGATGATCAGGGGGAACACTGAAGCTTTCTTT
CASKMIRGNTEAFF
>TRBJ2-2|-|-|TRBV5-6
TGTGCCAGCAGCTTGAACCGGGGCACCGGGGAGCTGTTTTTT
CASSLNRGTGELFF
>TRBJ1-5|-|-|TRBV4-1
TGCGCCAGCAGCCAAGCAGAGGTGGTGCCCGGGGGGCCCCAGCATTTT
CASSQAEVVPGGPQHF
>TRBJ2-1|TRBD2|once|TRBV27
TGTGCCAGCAGCCCGTCACTAGCGGGGAGCTCCTACAATGAGCAGTTCTTC
CASSPSLAGSSYNEQFF
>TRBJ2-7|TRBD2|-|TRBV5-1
TGCGCCAGCAGCTTGGTAACTAGCGGGGACTACGAGCAGTACTTC
CASSLVTSGDYEQYF
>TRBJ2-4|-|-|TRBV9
TGTGCCAGCAGCGTAGGGCCGGGCGGGAAAAACATTCAGTACTTC
CASSVGPGGKNIQYF
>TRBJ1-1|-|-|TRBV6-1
TGTGCCACCTTCAGACGGTGGAGGGACACTGAAGCTTTCTTT
CATFRRWRDTEAFF
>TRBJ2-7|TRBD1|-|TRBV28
TGTGCCAGCAGTTTGGGACAGGTCTCCTACGAGCAGTACTTC
CASSLGQVSYEQYF
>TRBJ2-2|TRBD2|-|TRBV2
TGTGCCAGCGGGGACGGACTAGCCGGTGGGGAGCTGTTTTTT
CASGDGLAGGELFF
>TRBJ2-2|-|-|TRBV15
TGTGCCACCAGCAGAGACAACTATAACACCGGGGAGCTGTTTTTT
CATSRDNYNTGELFF
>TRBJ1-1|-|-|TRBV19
TGTGCCAGTAGGGTGCGGCCAGCACCGAACACTGAAGCTTTCTTT
CASRVRPAPNTEAFF
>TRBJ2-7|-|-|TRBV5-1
TGCGCCAGCAAGGAACAGGGCCAAGAGCAGTACTTC
CASKEQGQEQYF
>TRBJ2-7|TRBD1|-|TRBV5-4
TGTGCCAGCAGCTTGGCCGACAGGGTTTACGAGCAGTACTTC
CASSLADRVYEQYF
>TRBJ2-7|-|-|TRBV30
TGTGCCCAGGATGACAGGCGGTCCTACGAGCAGTACTTC
CAQDDRRSYEQYF
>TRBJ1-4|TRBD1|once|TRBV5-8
TGTGCCAGCAGCTACGGGACAGGGGGTCCAACTAATGAAAAACTGTTTTTT
CASSYGTGGPTNEKLFF
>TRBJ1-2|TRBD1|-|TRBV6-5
TGTGCCAGCAGTTACACCGGACAGGTCCGGGGCTACACCTTC
CASSYTGQVRGYTF
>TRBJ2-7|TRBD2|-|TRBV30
TGTGCCTGGGGACTAGCGGGAACATACGAGCAGTACTTC
CAWGLAGTYEQYF
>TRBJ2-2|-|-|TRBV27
TGTGCCAGCAGCTGGAACACCGGGGAGCTGTTTTTT
CASSWNTGELFF
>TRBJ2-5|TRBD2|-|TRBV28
TGTGCCAGCAGCCCCTTCCGGACTAGGGATAAAGAGACCCAGTACTTC
CASSPFRTRDKETQYF
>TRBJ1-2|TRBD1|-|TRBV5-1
TGCGCCAGCAGCTTGGACACAGGGGGCGGTGGCTACACCTTC
CASSLDTGGGGYTF
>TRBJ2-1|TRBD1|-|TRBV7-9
TGTGCCAGCAGCCCGCGGACAGGGCGCAACAATGAGCAGTTCTTC
CASSPRTGRNNEQFF
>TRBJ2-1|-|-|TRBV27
TGTGCCAGCAGTTCAAGGGGCCAATACAATGAGCAGTTCTTC
CASSSRGQYNEQFF
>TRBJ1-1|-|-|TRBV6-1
TGTGCCAGCAGTGAACCGGGAAAGAACACTGAAGCTTTCTTT
CASSEPGKNTEAFF
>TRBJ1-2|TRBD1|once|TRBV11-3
TGTGCCAGCAGCTCCGGGACAGCCTTTCTCTATGGCTACACCTTC
CASSSGTAFLYGYTF
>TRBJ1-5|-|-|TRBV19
TGTGCCAGTAGTGATCGCCAGGGCCAGCCCCAGCATTTT
CASSDRQGQPQHF
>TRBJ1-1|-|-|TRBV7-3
TGTGCCAGCAGCCCCTCGGGACAGAACACTGAAGCTTTCTTT
CASSPSGQNTEAFF
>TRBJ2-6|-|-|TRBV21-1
-
CASSKPLGQVGSGANVLTF
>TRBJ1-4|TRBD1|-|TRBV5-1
TGCGCCAGCAGACGGGGGACAGGTGAAAAACTGTTTTTT
CASRRGTGEKLFF
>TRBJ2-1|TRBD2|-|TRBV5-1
TGCGCCAGCAGCTTGGGGGGCGGGAGCGGTTACAATGAGCAGTTCTTC
CASSLGGGSGYNEQFF
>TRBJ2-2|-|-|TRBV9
TGTGCCAGCAGCGTACCGGCAGGTGACGCGAACACCGGGGAGCTGTTTTTT
CASSVPAGDANTGELFF
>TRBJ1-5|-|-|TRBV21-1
TGTGCCAGCAGCGAAGGGTTTTTCGGTCGACAGCCCCAGCATTTT
CASSEGFFGRQPQHF
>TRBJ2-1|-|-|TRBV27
TGTGCCAGCAGTTTATACGCGGGGAGCTCCTACAATGAGCAGTTCTTC
CASSLYAGSSYNEQFF
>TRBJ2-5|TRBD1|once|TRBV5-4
TGTGCCAGCAGGCCGACAGGGAAAGAGACCCAGTACTTC
CASRPTGKETQYF
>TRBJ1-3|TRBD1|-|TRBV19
TGTGCCAGTAGTCGATCCCGGGACAGGGCGGCTGGAAACACCATATATTTT
CASSRSRDRAAGNTIYF
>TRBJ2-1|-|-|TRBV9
TGTGCCAGCAGCCCCCGAGCGGGTTCCTACAATGAGCAGTTCTTC
CASSPRAGSYNEQFF
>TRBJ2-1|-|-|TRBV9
TGTGCCAGCAGCGTAGCTCAGACTTACAATGAGCAGTTCTTC
CASSVAQTYNEQFF
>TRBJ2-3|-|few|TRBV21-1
TGTGCCAGCAGCAAACCCGGTCTGACTAGCGGGAGACCAGATACGCAGTATTTT
CASSKPGLTSGRPDTQYF
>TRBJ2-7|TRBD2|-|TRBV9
TGTGCCAGCAGCGTATTTAGCGGGAGCTACGAGCAGTACTTC
CASSVFSGSYEQYF
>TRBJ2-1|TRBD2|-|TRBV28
TGTGCCGTTGAGGAATCTCGCGGGGGGAATGAGCAGTTCTTC
CAVEESRGGNEQFF
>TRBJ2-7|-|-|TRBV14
TGTGCCAGCAGCCCCATCCACGCGGGTGGAGTTCCCGAGCAGTACTTC
CASSPIHAGGVPEQYF
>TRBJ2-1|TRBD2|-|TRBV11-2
TGTGCCAGCAGCAGAACTAGCGGGGGACCCACGGGCAATGAGCAGTTCTTC
CASSRTSGGPTGNEQFF
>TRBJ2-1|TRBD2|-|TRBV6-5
TGTGCCAGCAGGCTCACTAGCGGGAGAAGGTTTGAGCAGTTCTTC
CASRLTSGRRFEQFF
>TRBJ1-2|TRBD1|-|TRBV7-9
TGTGCCAGCAGCCTAGGAAGAGGGGGACAGGGGGCCTATGGCTACACCTTC
CASSLGRGGQGAYGYTF
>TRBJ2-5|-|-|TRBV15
TGTGCCACCAGCAGAGTTTCCAGCGCCCTGGAAGAGACCCAGTACTTC
CATSRVSSALEETQYF